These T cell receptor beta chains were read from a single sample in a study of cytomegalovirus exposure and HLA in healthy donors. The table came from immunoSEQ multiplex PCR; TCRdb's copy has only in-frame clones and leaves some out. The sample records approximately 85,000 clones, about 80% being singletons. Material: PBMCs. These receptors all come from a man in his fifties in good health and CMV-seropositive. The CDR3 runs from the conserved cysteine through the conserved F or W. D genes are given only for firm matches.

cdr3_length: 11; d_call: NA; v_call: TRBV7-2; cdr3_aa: CASSSTNEQFF
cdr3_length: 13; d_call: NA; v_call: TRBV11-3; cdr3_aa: CASSPGQIYEQYF
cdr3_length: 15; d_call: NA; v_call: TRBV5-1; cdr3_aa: CASSLFSGRTGELFF
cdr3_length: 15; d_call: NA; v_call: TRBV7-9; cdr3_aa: CASSLVVGSVDIQYF
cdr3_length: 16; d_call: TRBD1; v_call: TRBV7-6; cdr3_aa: CASSTDRASGANVLTF
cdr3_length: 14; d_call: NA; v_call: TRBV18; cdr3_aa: CASSPGGNSYEQYF
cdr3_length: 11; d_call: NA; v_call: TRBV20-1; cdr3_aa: CSGPSYNEQFF
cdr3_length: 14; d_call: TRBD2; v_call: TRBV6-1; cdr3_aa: CASKTSGNTGKLFF
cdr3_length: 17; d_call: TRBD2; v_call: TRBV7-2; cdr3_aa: CASSLGSGTRSQETQYF
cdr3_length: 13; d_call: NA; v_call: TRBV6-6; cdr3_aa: CASTGSSYNEQFF
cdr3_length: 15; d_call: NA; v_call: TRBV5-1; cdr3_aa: CASSYDWSSGNTIYF
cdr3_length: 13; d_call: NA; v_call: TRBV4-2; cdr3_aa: CASSQDNRNEQYF
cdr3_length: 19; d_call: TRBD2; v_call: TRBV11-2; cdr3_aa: CASSFQGLAGDEGTDTQYF
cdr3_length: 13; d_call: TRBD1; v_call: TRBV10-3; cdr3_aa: CAISGGDRYGYTF
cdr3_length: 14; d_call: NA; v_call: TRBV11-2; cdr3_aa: CASSLAETAGWQYF
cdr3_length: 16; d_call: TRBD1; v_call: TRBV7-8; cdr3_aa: CASSRTRDRANYGYTF
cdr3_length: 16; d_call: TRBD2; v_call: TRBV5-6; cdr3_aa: CASSSGLAGTLYEQYF
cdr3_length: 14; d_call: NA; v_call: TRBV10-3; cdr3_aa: CAISEPQSSAGYTF
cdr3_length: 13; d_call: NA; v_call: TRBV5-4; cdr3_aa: CASSSSRAETQYF
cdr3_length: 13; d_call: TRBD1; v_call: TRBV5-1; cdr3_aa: CASRPGGNTEAFF
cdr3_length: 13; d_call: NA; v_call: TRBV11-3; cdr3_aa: CASSLGYSYEQYF
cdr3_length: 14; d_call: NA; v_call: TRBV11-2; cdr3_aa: CASSPIGGGYEQYF
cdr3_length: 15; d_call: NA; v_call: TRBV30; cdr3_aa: CALGGDYSYNSPLHF
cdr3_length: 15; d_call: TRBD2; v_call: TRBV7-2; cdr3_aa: CASDSSSGTQETQYF
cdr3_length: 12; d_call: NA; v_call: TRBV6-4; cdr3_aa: CASSGESGEQYF
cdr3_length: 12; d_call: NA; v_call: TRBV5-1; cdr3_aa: CASSLLNDEQFF
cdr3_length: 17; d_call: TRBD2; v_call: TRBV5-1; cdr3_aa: CASSLSLAGAGRNEQFF
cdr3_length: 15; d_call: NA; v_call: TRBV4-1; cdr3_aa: CASSDPVAGWYEQYF
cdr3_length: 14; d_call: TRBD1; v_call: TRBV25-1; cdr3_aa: CASSPGQYTGELFF
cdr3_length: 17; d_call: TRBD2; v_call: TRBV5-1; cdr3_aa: CASSLGLAGGKTGELFF
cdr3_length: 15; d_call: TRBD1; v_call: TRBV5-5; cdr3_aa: CASSPTGQGFQPQHF
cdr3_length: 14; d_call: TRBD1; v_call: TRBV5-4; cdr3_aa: CASSLQGSRETQYF
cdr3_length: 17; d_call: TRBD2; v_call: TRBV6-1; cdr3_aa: CASSEAGASGGTDTQYF
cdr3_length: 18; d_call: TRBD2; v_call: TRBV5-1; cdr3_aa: CASSLGGSEREGWNEQFF
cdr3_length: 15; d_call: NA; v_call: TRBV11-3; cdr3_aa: CASSPLYGESTEAFF
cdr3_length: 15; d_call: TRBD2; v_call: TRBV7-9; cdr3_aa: CASSRLAGVADTQYF
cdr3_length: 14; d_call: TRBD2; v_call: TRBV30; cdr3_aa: CAWTRLADTDTQYF
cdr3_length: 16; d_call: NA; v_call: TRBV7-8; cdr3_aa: CASSPRGQGNTGELFF
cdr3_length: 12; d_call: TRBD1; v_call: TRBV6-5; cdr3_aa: CASSLDRDEQYF
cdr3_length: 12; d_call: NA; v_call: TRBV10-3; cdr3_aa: CAISSLSDEQYF
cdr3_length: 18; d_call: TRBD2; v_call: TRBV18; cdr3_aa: CASSAVGTSGRSSYEQYF
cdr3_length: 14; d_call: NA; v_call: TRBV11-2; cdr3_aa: CASSLDIGGTEAFF
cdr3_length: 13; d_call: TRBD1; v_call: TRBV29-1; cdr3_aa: CSVVQLDRVEAFF
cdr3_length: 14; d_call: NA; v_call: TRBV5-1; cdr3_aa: CASSLETVSYEQYF
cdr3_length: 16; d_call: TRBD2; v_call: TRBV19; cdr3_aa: CASRPGLAGGYNEQFF
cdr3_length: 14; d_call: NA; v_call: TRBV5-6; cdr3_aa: CASSFMGGSDGYTF
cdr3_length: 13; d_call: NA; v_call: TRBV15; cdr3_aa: CATSRDAGTEAFF
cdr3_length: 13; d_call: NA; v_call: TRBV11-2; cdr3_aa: CASSRTWRNEQFF
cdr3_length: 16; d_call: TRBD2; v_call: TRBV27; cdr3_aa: CASTPGTSGSYNEQFF
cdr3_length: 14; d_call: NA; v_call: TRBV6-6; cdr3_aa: CASSLRGEDTEAFF
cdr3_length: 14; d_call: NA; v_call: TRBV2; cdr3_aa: CASLVALNSYEQYF
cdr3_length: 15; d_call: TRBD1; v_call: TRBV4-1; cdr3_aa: CASSQGGQGNQPQHF
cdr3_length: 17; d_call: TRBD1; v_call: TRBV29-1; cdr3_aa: CSVEDQAGGSANEKLFF
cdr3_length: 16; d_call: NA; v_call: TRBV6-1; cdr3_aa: CASSEAFHRDYNEQFF
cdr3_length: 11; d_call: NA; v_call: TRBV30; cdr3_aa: CAWTGDYGYTF